One sample yielded the 17 T cell receptor beta chains listed below, sequenced in a study of cytomegalovirus exposure and HLA in healthy donors. The PCR was carried out with 60 Vbeta primers and 13 Jbeta primers. Profiled with immunoSEQ multiplex PCR; TCRdb holds only in-frame clones, not every one. This sample has about 94,000 clones, with more than 65% found just once. Sequencing used PBMCs. Every receptor here comes from a human donor in good health.

J is TRBJ2-7 and V is TRBV11-2; tentative D call: TRBD2 (5 bases). Germline V gene sequence: CDR1 SGHAT, CDR2 FQNNGV. V lost 0 bases and J lost 5, with 11 bases in between. The CDR3 contains 14 residues. The CDR3 DNA is TGTGCCAGCAGCTTAGATAGGAGGTCGGACGAGCAGTACTTC. This encodes CASSLDRRSDEQYF.

In this sample, this clone turned up a few times. The chain has TRBV9 and TRBJ2-5; D possibly corresponds to TRBD2 (5 bases). The CDR3 runs 13 residues. Germline V gene lookup returns CDR1 SGDLS and CDR2 YYNGEE. The ends were cut back, 4 bases at V and 5 bases at J, with 12 bases in the middle. In DNA, the CDR3 is TGTGCCAGCAGCCCCAGGACTCTGGAGACCCAGTACTTC. Its protein is CASSPRTLETQYF.

The chain carries TRBV5-4 and TRBJ2-1, with TRBD2 identical over 10 bases. The V gene's germline CDR1 is SGHNT and CDR2 YYREEE (reference sequence). This CDR3 is 15 amino acids long. V shed 10 bases and J 8 bases; nucleotides not matched to a gene: 15. The CDR3 region is CAGRPGLARDDEQFF. The CDR3 DNA reads as TGTGCCGGCCGCCCGGGACTAGCGAGGGACGATGAGCAGTTCTTC.

V and J are TRBV4-3 and TRBJ1-2, with a tentative D call TRBD1 (6 bases). V lost 0 bases, J lost 5 bases, and 22 bases lay in between. The CDR3 contains 18 residues. Germline V gives CDR1 LGHNA, CDR2 YSLEER. CDR3 in DNA: TGCGCCAGCAGCCAAGATTGGCACGGGCGACCAAGGGGGTATGGCTACACCTTC. Encoded protein: CASSQDWHGRPRGYGYTF.

This clone has only one observation. This chain connects TRBV27 to TRBJ1-2, with 7 positions matching TRBD1. V was clipped by 1 base and J by 7 bases; unmatched bases: 15. There are 17 residues in the CDR3. Germline CDR1 and CDR2: MNHEY and SMNVEV (reference sequence). CDR3 in amino acids: CASSLFPRLQGYSGYTF. CDR3 coding DNA: TGTGCCAGCAGTTTATTTCCCCGCCTACAGGGGTATAGTGGCTACACCTTC.

This sequence joins TRBV11-2 and TRBJ1-5; 12 bases match TRBD1. CDR1 and CDR2 (germline): SGHAT, FQNNGV. The J segment lost 6 bases and the V segment lost 3 bases, leaving 9 bases of the junction unmatched. This CDR3 has 17 residues. DNA for the CDR3: TGTGCCAGCAGCTTGGGACAGGGGGCTTTTCAAGTTCAGCCCCAGCATTTT. Protein sequence: CASSLGQGAFQVQPQHF. Filled out from reference TRBV11-2 and TRBJ1-5, the complete variable domain reads EAGVAQSPRYKIIEKRQSVAFWCNPISGHATLYWYQQILGQGPKLLIQFQNNGVVDDSQLPKDRFSAERLKGVDSTLKIQPAKLEDSAVYLCASSLGQGAFQVQPQHFGDGTRLSIL.

This rearrangement joins TRBV28 to TRBJ2-7; 9 bases fit TRBD1. CDR1 and CDR2 (germline): MDHEN, SYDVKM. The CDR3 runs 15 residues. Trimming took 6 bases from V and 4 from J; bases not matched to a gene: 10. CDR3 in DNA: TGTGCCAGCAGGCCGGGACAGGGAGGAGTGTACGAGCAGTACTTC. Its protein product is CASRPGQGGVYEQYF.

The chain has TRBV10-3 and TRBJ1-5, with TRBD1 identical over 10 bases. The V segment lost 7 bases and the J segment 3 bases; nucleotides outside the gene matches: 3. CDR1 and CDR2 from the germline V gene are ENHRY and SYGVKD. CDR3 length: 14 amino acids. The CDR3, as DNA: TGTGCCATCAAGGGGACAGGGGACAATCAGCCCCAGCATTTT. It specifies CAIKGTGDNQPQHF.

This clone showed up just once. DNA for the CDR3: TGTGCCAGCAGCCGAGACAATGAGCAGTTCTTC. Translation gives CASSRDNEQFF. The J gene is TRBJ2-1, the V gene TRBV6-5; D gene uncertain. The CDR3 has 11 amino acids. Germline V gene sequence: CDR1 MNHEY, CDR2 SVGAGI. The V gene lost 6 bases and the J gene lost 5 bases, with 5 bases spanning the gap.

V is TRBV27 and J is TRBJ2-1; the match to TRBD2 covers 11 bases. Germline V gene sequence: CDR1 MNHEY, CDR2 SMNVEV (reference sequence). The V and J ends lost 5 bases and 8 bases, in that order; junction bases with no gene match: 11. This CDR3 contains 16 residues. CDR3 nucleotides: TGTGCCAGCAGTGTACAGGGACTAGCGGTTGTACATGAGCAGTTCTTC. Its translation is CASSVQGLAVVHEQFF.

The rearrangement links TRBV15 to TRBJ1-4, with 8 nucleotides matching TRBD1. CDR1 and CDR2 from the germline V gene are LNHNV and YYDKDF (reference sequence). The CDR3 has 16 residues. V lost 3 bases and J lost 8; bases outside the gene matches: 11. CDR3 protein: CATSRQTGAEGEKLFF. In nucleotides, the CDR3 is TGTGCCACCAGCAGGCAGACAGGGGCAGAAGGGGAAAAACTGTTTTTT.

This clone appeared a few times. The chain is built from TRBV6-6 and TRBJ1-1; possible D gene TRBD1, 6 bases. The CDR3 has 14 residues. Between the trimmed V and J ends, which lost 6 bases and 4 bases, there was a span of 15 bases. In germline, CDR1 is MNHNY, CDR2 SVGAGI (reference sequence). Here the CDR3 DNA reads TGTGCCAGCAGCACAGACAGGACGGGCACTGAAGCTTTCTTT. As protein: CASSTDRTGTEAFF.

The chain combines TRBV28 with TRBJ1-5; 7 bases agree with TRBD1. The junction had 6 bases not matched to a gene; V was cut back by 3 bases and J by 1 base. The CDR3 spans 16 residues. In germline, CDR1 is MDHEN, CDR2 SYDVKM. The CDR3: CASSFRTGLSNQPQHF. CDR3 DNA sequence: TGTGCCAGCAGTTTCAGGACAGGTTTAAGCAATCAGCCCCAGCATTTT. Using reference TRBV28 and TRBJ1-5 for the parts outside the CDR3, the full variable domain is DVKVTQSSRYLVKRTGEKVFLECVQDMDHENMFWYRQDPGLGLRLIYFSYDVKMKEKGDIPEGYSVSREKKERFSLILESASTNQTSMYLCASSFRTGLSNQPQHFGDGTRLSIL.

The sample holds one count of this clone. The chain uses TRBV18 and TRBJ2-6; 8 nucleotides match TRBD2. V shed 6 bases, J shed 2 bases, and the junction held 6 bases outside the gene matches. The CDR3 sequence is 16 residues long. Germline CDR1 KGHSH, CDR2 LQKENI. The DNA for the CDR3 is TGTGCCAGCTCCCCGGGGCGGGGGGCTGGGGCCAACGTCCTGACTTTC. Translation gives CASSPGRGAGANVLTF.

The gene calls are TRBV7-3 and TRBJ1-1; 7 positions agree with TRBD1. Losses at the gene ends were 3 bases for V and 1 base for J; bases not matched to a gene: 5. Per the germline V gene, CDR1 is SGHTA and CDR2 is FQGTGA. CDR3 size: 15 residues. The CDR3: CASSLYRGTNTEAFF. The CDR3 DNA reads TGTGCCAGCAGCTTGTACAGGGGAACGAACACTGAAGCTTTCTTT.

This rearrangement joins TRBV28 to TRBJ1-2; the D gene is possibly TRBD1 (5 bases). V gave up 6 bases and J gave up 4 bases, with 12 bases separating them. The germline gives CDR1 MDHEN, CDR2 SYDVKM. The CDR3 has 13 amino acids. CDR3 sequence reads: CASSSDSRYGYTF. The CDR3 nucleotides are TGTGCCAGCAGCTCCGACAGCCGCTATGGCTACACCTTC.

This clone was detected only a few times. The V and J genes are TRBV6-1 and TRBJ1-4, with D possibly TRBD1 on 6 matching bases. Germline V gives CDR1 MNHNS, CDR2 SASEGT. This CDR3 is 15 amino acids long. The V gene lost 4 bases and the J gene lost 4 bases, with 13 bases spanning the gap. The CDR3 loop reads CASSARDTSNEKLFF. CDR3 in DNA: TGTGCCAGCAGTGCCCGGGACACAAGTAATGAAAAACTGTTTTTT.